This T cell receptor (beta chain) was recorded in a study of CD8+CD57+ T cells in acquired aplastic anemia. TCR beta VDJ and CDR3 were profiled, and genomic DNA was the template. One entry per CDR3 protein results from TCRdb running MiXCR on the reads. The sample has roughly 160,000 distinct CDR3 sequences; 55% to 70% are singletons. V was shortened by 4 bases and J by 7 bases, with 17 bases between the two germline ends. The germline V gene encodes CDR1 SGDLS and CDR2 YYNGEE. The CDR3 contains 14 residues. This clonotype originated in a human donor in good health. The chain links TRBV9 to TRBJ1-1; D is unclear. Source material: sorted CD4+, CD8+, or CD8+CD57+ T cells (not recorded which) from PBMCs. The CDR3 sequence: CASSPGGITNEAFF. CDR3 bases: TGTGCCAGCAGCCCCGGAGGGATAACTAATGAAGCTTTCTTT.